The sequence of this T cell receptor beta chain was determined in a study of CD8+CD57+ T cells in acquired aplastic anemia. TCR beta VDJ and CDR3 were profiled, and genomic DNA was the template. Each CDR3 protein gets one entry after TCRdb re-called the reads with MiXCR. Of approximately 80,000 distinct CDR3 sequences in the sample, about 70% were seen once. Study-wide points: Both patients and controls carried the same twenty-nine CD8+ CDR3 sequences.

Comment on this clonotype: Its target is unknown.

V lost 3 bases to trimming and J lost 7 bases, with 7 bases between them. The CDR3 spans 13 residues. Per the germline V gene, CDR1 is LNHNV and CDR2 is YYDKDF (reference sequence). The sequenced patients had an expansion of CD8+CD57+ cells seen by flow cytometry. The diagnosis in all patients was severe acquired aplastic anemia. The clonotype was recovered from a human donor with aplastic anemia. The specimen sequenced was sorted CD4+, CD8+, or CD8+CD57+ T cells (not recorded which) from PBMCs. The chain has TRBV15 and TRBJ1-6; D is unclear. This chain's CDR3 is CATSSSANSPLHF. The CDR3 DNA reads TGTGCCACCAGCAGCTCGGCGAATTCACCCCTCCACTTT.